This TCR beta chain comes out of a study of T cell responses to AZD1222 COVID-19 vaccine. Study observations and caveats: Baseline seropositivity characterized only a handful of AZD1222 recipients. The repertoires were collected only after the peak T cell response.

V was trimmed by 8 bases and J by 0 bases, leaving 5 bases between them. The CDR3 length is 11 residues. Some second doses came at about 4 weeks and others at about 12 weeks; these were pooled. Generated by immunoSEQ multiplex PCR, the TCRdb table keeps only in-frame clones and is missing some. The sample has 150,000 to 200,000 clones, 92% seen once. Remarks on this clone: Its target is not known.

This material consisted of peripheral blood, taken 28 days after the second AZD1222 dose. The sequence derives from an adult who received the AZD1222 COVID-19 vaccine. The J gene is TRBJ2-7, the V gene TRBV12-3 or TRBV12-4; D is unclear. CDR3 coding DNA: TGTGCCAGCGGGTACTCCTACGAGCAGTACTTC. As protein: CASGYSYEQYF.